Listed here are 18 T cell receptor beta chains from one sample, sequenced in a study of blood T cells in healthy people across ages. The second PCR ran about 6 to 12 cycles with a sample-barcoded 5' primer and J-beta primers. TCRdb reanalysed the 5' RACE reads using MiXCR and keeps one entry per CDR3 protein. The sample yields some 640,000 distinct CDR3 sequences, roughly 49% seen once. Sequencing was done on a sample of blood. The origin of the receptors is a woman aged 55 to 70 in good health.

This clonotype has only a few counts. CDR3 coding DNA: TGTGCCTGGAGTTATAGGACAGGAAACGGCTACACCTTC. Amino acids: CAWSYRTGNGYTF. The J gene is TRBJ1-2, the V gene TRBV30; 7 bases fit TRBD1. J was trimmed by 8 bases and V by 2 bases; bases with no gene match: 8. The CDR3 length is 13 residues. Per the germline V gene, CDR1 is GTSNPN and CDR2 is SVGIG (reference sequence).

The chain joins TRBV5-1 to TRBJ2-7, with no clear D. Germline V gene sequence: CDR1 SGHRS, CDR2 YFSETQ. The length of the CDR3 is 14 residues. V lost 4 bases and J 3 bases, leaving 14 bases between the germline ends. CDR3 coding DNA: TGCGCCAGCAGCGGGTCAGGAAAGAGCTACGAGCAGTACTTC. Encoded protein: CASSGSGKSYEQYF.

This clonotype has ten or more counts. V usage is TRBV3-1 and J usage is TRBJ1-1; 8 positions match TRBD1. The CDR3 is 16 residues long. Trimming removed 4 bases from V and 1 base from J; junction bases left unmatched: 8. The germline gives CDR1 LGHDT, CDR2 YNNKEL (reference sequence). CDR3 DNA sequence: TGTGCCAGCAGCCCCGGACAGGGAGAAACGAACACTGAAGCTTTCTTT. Its protein product is CASSPGQGETNTEAFF.

This clonotype was recorded a few times. V gene TRBV20-1 combines with J gene TRBJ2-4; D possibly uses TRBD1 or TRBD2 (6 bases each). The CDR3 has 14 residues. Germline values: CDR1 DFQATT, CDR2 SNEGSKA (reference sequence). Deletions cut 5 bases from V and 7 bases from J, with 18 bases between. The CDR3 DNA follows: TGCAGTGCTCCCCCTTTACTAGGGGGGAACATTCAGTACTTC. It specifies CSAPPLLGGNIQYF.

The rearrangement uses TRBV24-1 and TRBJ2-3; D is undetermined. The germline V gene has CDR1 KGHDR and CDR2 SFDVKD. The V end lost 5 bases, the J end lost 6 bases, and 17 bases lay between the germline ends. The CDR3 covers 15 residues. The CDR3 DNA is TGTGCCACCAGTGCCTCACAGCCTCCACGGGATACGCAGTATTTT. Its protein product is CATSASQPPRDTQYF.

The V and J genes are TRBV28 and TRBJ2-5, with TRBD2 identical over 8 bases. Trimming at V came to 4 bases and at J to 4 bases, leaving 11 bases not matched to a gene. The germline gives CDR1 MDHEN, CDR2 SYDVKM. This CDR3 contains 16 residues. The DNA of the CDR3 is TGTGCCAGCAGTTCCCGCCCCGGGAGGGAAGGAGAGACCCAGTACTTC. Its protein is CASSSRPGREGETQYF.

With respect to this clonotype: The junction differs from germline at one of its ends, possibly a read error. The chain joins TRBV9 to TRBJ2-3; no definite D call. The CDR3 contains 14 residues. Germline CDR1 is SGDLS and CDR2 is YYNGEE. The CDR3 reads CTSSVGSLADTQYF. CDR3 nucleotide sequence: TGTACCAGCAGCGTAGGGTCCTTGGCCGATACGCAGTATTTT. Together with reference TRBV9 and TRBJ2-3, the CDR3 gives the full variable domain: DSGVTQTPKHLITATGQRVTLRCSPRSGDLSVYWYQQSLDQGLQFLIQYYNGEERAKGNILERFSAQQFPDLHSELNLSSLELGDSALYFCTSSVGSLADTQYFGPGTRLTVL.

This sequence joins TRBV6-2 or TRBV6-3 and TRBJ2-7; D ambiguous. Trimming cost V 10 bases and J 4 bases, with 14 bases left between them. CDR1 is MNHEY and CDR2 is SVGEGT in the germline V gene. This CDR3 region has 12 residues. CDR3 sequence: CATRLGLYEQYF. In nucleotides, the CDR3 is TGTGCCACGAGGCTAGGGTTATACGAGCAGTACTTC.

This clonotype was seen more than once but under ten times. J is TRBJ2-5 and V is TRBV25-1; weak D call: TRBD1 (7 bases). V was clipped by 4 bases and J by 7 bases, with 13 bases between them. CDR1 is MGHDK, CDR2 SYGVNS, per germline. This CDR3 has 13 amino acids. CDR3 in DNA: TGTGCCAGCAGTGGAGGACAGGAGGGGACCCAGTACTTC. It specifies CASSGGQEGTQYF.

This chain uses TRBV20-1 with TRBJ2-1; 12 bases align to TRBD2. Germline V CDR1 and CDR2: DFQATT, SNEGSKA (reference sequence). The length of the CDR3 is 15 residues. After removal of 0 bases from V and 13 bases from J, the junction contained 10 bases not matched to a gene. This CDR3 reads CSARDPRRTSGIQFF. Here the CDR3 DNA reads TGCAGTGCTAGAGATCCCAGGCGGACTAGCGGGATCCAGTTCTTC.

The chain has TRBV29-1 and TRBJ2-5, with 10 bases lining up with TRBD2. This CDR3 comprises 14 residues. Germline loops: CDR1 SQVTM, CDR2 ANQGSEA. Losses at the gene ends were 6 bases for V and 11 bases for J; bases not matched to a gene: 15. CDR3 nucleotides: TGCAGCGTGAGCGGGAGGGTCTCCTACAATGGGCAGTACTTC. It encodes CSVSGRVSYNGQYF.

This clonotype occurred a few times. The V gene is TRBV2, the J gene TRBJ2-3, with D perhaps TRBD2 (5 bases). The germline V and J ends were trimmed by 0 bases and 6 bases, with 10 bases remaining between them. CDR3 length equals 14 residues. From germline, CDR1 is SNHLY and CDR2 FYNNEI. CDR3 protein: CASSEADGGDTQYF. The CDR3 DNA sequence: TGTGCCAGCAGTGAAGCGGACGGAGGCGATACGCAGTATTTT. The full variable domain, rest sourced from reference TRBV2 and TRBJ2-3, is EPEVTQTPSHQVTQMGQEVILRCVPISNHLYFYWYRQILGQKVEFLVSFYNNEISEKSEIFDDQFSVERPDGSNFTLKIRSTKLEDSAMYFCASSEADGGDTQYFGPGTRLTVL.

The chain has TRBV7-2 and TRBJ2-7, with 8 bases identical to TRBD2. The CDR3 runs 18 residues. V shed 4 bases, J shed 7 bases, and the junction held 21 bases outside the gene matches. CDR1 is SGHTA, CDR2 FQGNSA, per germline. CDR3 nucleotide sequence: TGTGCCAGCAGCTCAAGAAGTCTGGGGAGCGGGAGTATCAATGAGCAGTACTTC. Protein product: CASSSRSLGSGSINEQYF.

The CDR3: CASSLAGRGWTDTQYF. Written as DNA, the CDR3 is TGTGCCAGCAGCTTAGCGGGCCGGGGATGGACAGATACGCAGTATTTT. The chain has TRBV7-2 and TRBJ2-3; possible D gene TRBD2, 5 bases. Germline values: CDR1 SGHTA, CDR2 FQGNSA. Trimming left V 0 bases short and J 3 bases short, with 13 bases between. The CDR3 spans 16 residues.

V is TRBV7-3 and J is TRBJ2-3, with 9 bases identical to TRBD1. This CDR3 is 14 amino acids long. Unmatched junction bases numbered 4, after V lost 3 bases and J lost 6 bases. Germline loops: CDR1 SGHTA, CDR2 FQGTGA. The CDR3 reads CASSLTGGQDTQYF. The DNA for the CDR3 is TGTGCCAGCAGCTTGACAGGGGGTCAGGATACGCAGTATTTT.

The genes are TRBV7-2 and TRBJ2-3; 15 positions match TRBD2. V shed 0 bases and J 5 bases; nucleotides not matched to a gene: 6. CDR1 SGHTA and CDR2 FQGNSA come from the germline V gene. This CDR3 is 18 amino acids long. The CDR3 DNA reads TGTGCCAGCAGCTTAGCACTTAGGGGACTAGCGGGAGGAGATACGCAGTATTTT. It codes for CASSLALRGLAGGDTQYF.

The J gene is TRBJ1-1, the V gene TRBV14, with D perhaps matching TRBD1 (6 bases). V lost 0 bases, J lost 1 base, and 9 bases lay in between. Germline CDR1 SGHDN, CDR2 FVKESK. There are 15 residues in the CDR3. CDR3 in DNA: TGTGCCAGCAGCCAAGAACAGGGTCGGAACACTGAAGCTTTCTTT. Its translation: CASSQEQGRNTEAFF.

This chain uses TRBV4-2 with TRBJ1-1, with TRBD1 identical over 7 bases. V shed 4 bases, J shed 3 bases, and the junction held 11 bases outside the gene matches. Germline CDR1 is LGHNA and CDR2 is YNFKEQ. The CDR3 runs 16 residues. The CDR3 DNA reads TGTGCCAGCAGCCCTTACACCACAGGGGTGGACACTGAAGCTTTCTTT. The encoded protein is CASSPYTTGVDTEAFF.